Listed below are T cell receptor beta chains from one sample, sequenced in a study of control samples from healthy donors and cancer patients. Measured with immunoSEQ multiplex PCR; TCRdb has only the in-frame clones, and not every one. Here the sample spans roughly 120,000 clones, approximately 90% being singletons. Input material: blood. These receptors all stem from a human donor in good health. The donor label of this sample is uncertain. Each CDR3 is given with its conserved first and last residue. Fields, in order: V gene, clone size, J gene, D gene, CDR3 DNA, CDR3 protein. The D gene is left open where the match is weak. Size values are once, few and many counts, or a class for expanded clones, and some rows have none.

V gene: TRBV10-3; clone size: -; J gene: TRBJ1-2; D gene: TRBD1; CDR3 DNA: TGTGCCACCATGGACAGGGGCTATGGCTACACCTTC; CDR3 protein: CATMDRGYGYTF
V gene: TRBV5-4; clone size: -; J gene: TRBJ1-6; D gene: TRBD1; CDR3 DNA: TGTGCCAGCAGCCTCTACAGGGGGAGTAATTCACCCCTCCACTTT; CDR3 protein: CASSLYRGSNSPLHF
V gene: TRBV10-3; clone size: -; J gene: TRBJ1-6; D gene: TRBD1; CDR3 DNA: TGTGCCATCAGCGAGGGACAGAAAAATTCACCCCTCCACTTT; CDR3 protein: CAISEGQKNSPLHF
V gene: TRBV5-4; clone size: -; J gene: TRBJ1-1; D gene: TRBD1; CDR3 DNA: TGTGCCAGCAGGTCTGACAGGGGGCTCGGTATCACTGAAGCTTTCTTT; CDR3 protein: CASRSDRGLGITEAFF
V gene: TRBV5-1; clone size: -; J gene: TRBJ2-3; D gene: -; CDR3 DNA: TGCGCCAGCAGCTTGGAAACAGGTCAGGGTACGCAGTATTTT; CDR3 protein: CASSLETGQGTQYF
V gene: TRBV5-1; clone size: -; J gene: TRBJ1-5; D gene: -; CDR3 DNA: TGCGCCAGCAGCGAAGGTCCGGGGCAGCCCCAGCATTTT; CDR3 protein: CASSEGPGQPQHF
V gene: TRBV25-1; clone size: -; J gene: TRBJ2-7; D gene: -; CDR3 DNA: TGTGCCAGCAGTGAATTCAGGGGTTGGGAGGAGCAGTACTTC; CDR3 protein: CASSEFRGWEEQYF
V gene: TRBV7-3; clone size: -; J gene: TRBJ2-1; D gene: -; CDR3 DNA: TGTGCCAGCAGCACCCTCGGCAATGAGCAGTTCTTC; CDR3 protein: CASSTLGNEQFF
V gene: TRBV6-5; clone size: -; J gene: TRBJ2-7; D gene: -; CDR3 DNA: TGTGCCAGCAGGATCAGGGCAGGACCATACGAGCAGTACTTC; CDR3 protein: CASRIRAGPYEQYF
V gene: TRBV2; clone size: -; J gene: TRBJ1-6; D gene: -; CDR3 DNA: TGTGCCAGCACCCTCCAGGACACCCAGGCTTCACCCCTCCACTTT; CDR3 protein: CASTLQDTQASPLHF
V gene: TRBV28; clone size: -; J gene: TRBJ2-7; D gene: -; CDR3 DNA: TGTGCCAGCAGGATAGGGGGGAGCTCCTACGAGCAGTACTTC; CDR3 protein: CASRIGGSSYEQYF
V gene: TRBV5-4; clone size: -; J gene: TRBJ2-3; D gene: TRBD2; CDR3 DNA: TGTGCCAGCAGCCCCGGGGGGGGTTGGGGCACAGATACGCAGTATTTT; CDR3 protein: CASSPGGGWGTDTQYF
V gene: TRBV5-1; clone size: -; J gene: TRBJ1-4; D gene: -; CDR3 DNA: TGCGCCAGCAGCTCCTACGGGAGTAATGAAAAACTGTTTTTT; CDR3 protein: CASSSYGSNEKLFF
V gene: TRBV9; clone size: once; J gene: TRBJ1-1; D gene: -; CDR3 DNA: TGTGCCAGCAGCGTAGACTCCGGACGGTTAACTGAAGCTTTCTTT; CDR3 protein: CASSVDSGRLTEAFF
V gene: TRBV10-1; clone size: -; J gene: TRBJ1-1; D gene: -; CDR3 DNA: TGCGCCAGCAGTGAGTACGAGGGGGACACTGAAGCTTTCTTT; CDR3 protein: CASSEYEGDTEAFF
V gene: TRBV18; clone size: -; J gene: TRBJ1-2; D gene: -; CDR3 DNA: TGTGCCAGCTCACCACCGTCAAACGGCTTAGAGGGCTACACCTTC; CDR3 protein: CASSPPSNGLEGYTF
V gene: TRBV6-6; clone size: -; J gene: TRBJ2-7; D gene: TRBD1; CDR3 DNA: TGTGCCAGCAGTTATTCGGGACAGGGGGACGAGCAGTACTTC; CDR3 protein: CASSYSGQGDEQYF